This T cell receptor beta chain was sequenced for a study of beta chain features in type 1 diabetes (dated by TCRdb to 2016 to 2019). With respect to the entire study: Patients and healthy donors did not differ in mean age, gender distribution, total cell number or subset yield. Across all samples, roughly 110,000,000 sorted cells were examined, and cell number per subset correlated strongly with RNA yield. The study compared TCRB repertoires of sorted circulating CD4+ T cell subsets between recently diagnosed type 1 diabetes patients and matched healthy donors. Whereas all 30 or so donors provided naive and central memory subsets, regulatory and stem cell-like memory subsets were isolated from just 8 patients and roughly 8 healthy donors.

The germline V gene yields SGDLS for CDR1 and YYNGEE for CDR2. Trimming at the junction amounts to 0 bases on V and 7 bases on J, and the germline ends lie 5 bases apart. The CDR3 goes from the cysteine to the phenylalanine over 13 residues. Here the CDR3 DNA is all that survives: 39 bases in frame from base 1. General findings and caveats noted by the study authors: PCR may preferentially amplify shorter templates, but because patient and control samples were amplified and corrected together, any resulting skew would affect both groups equally. The naive, central memory and regulatory TCRB repertoires appeared to resemble one another more closely among patients than among healthy donors. Because cDNA was sequenced instead of genomic DNA, highly expressing activated cells could be over-represented, though the groups showed no difference in activation or CD3 levels. At VDJ recombination sites, type 1 diabetes patients had fewer insertions and more deleted nucleotides, which implies abnormalities in thymic rearrangement. Because small numbers of individuals were included in the HLA sub-analyses, any influence of HLA type on TCRB rearrangement was left unresolved. A moderate but significant shortening of TCRB CDR3 length was observed in type 1 diabetes patients in all four CD4+ subsets.

Comment on this clone: Its antigen is not yet known. No per-base quality is available; no much larger clone lies one base away.

All of the isolated RNA was reverse transcribed with the High Capacity cDNA Reverse Transcription Kit, so expressed TCRB transcripts were sequenced. Deep immunoSEQ sequencing was performed on naive, central memory and regulatory T cell samples, with an average of roughly 3.3 million total reads per sample. Sorted cells were lysed in RLT buffer, and RNA was extracted using DNase-treated RNeasy Micro or Mini kits according to cell number. Each cell subset was processed separately to prevent cross-contamination, with patient and healthy donor samples processed together. TCRB sequences were amplified from cDNA with the immunoSEQ multiplex PCR, producing 87-bp fragments spanning the CDR3 region. Amplicons were sequenced on the Illumina HiSeq platform. On the study's bioinformatics: Synthetic template baselines were used to correct PCR bias computationally, reads within Hamming distance 2 were collapsed together, and singletons that could not be merged were discarded. Reads were aligned to IMGT to assign V, D and J genes, CDR3 length, and insertions or deletions at six rearrangement sites. Clonotype counts were normalized to sorted cell number within each subset before computing true diversity and Gini coefficients with the tcR R package. The overlap coefficient, calculated on TCRB nucleotide sequences, was used to quantify repertoire sharing. The clones in this table, taken by TCRdb from immuneACCESS, are in-frame only. Not every clone is retained; where verified, under half of the shortfall comes from an unresolved V gene, and the cause of the rest is unknown. V, J and clone size are those of that table, while D and trimming were read from the DNA. Counted in this sample were about 130,000 clones; around a tenth of them appeared once. About 0.66% of the sample is taken by the ten largest.

A single peripheral blood draw of 90 to 150 mL on average was collected from each donor into heparinised tubes. Naive, central memory, regulatory and stem cell-like memory CD4+ T cells were sorted on a BD FACSAria II using a panel including CD45RO, CCR7, CD25, CD127, CD95 and CD27. Purity was above 98% for every sorted population. PBMCs were separated immediately by Lymphoprep density gradient centrifugation and were stained directly, without being cultured. Samples were stained and sorted in pairs, with one healthy donor and one patient per experiment, so that batch effects were minimized. This sequence originates from a man aged 18 to 30 in good health. Sequenced input: central memory CD4+ T cells from blood. The chain joins TRBV9 to TRBJ1-6; the D gene is unclear. The CDR3 corresponds to CASSVGENSPLHF. At the DNA level, the sequence is TGTGCCAGCAGCGTAGGAGAAAATTCACCCCTCCACTTT. Reference TRBV9 and TRBJ1-6 proteins supply the regions before and after the CDR3; the full variable domain is: DSGVTQTPKHLITATGQRVTLRCSPRSGDLSVYWYQQSLDQGLQFLIQYYNGEERAKGNILERFSAQQFPDLHSELNLSSLELGDSALYFCASSVGENSPLHFGNGTRLTVT.